The clone carrying this T cell receptor (beta chain) came up many times. What it binds is not known. These data come from a study of regulatory T cells in long-lasting Graves disease. Study outcomes and limitations: Gene preferences differed: TRBV28, TRBJ1-2, TRBJ2-5 in persistent cases.

Time point here: newly diagnosed GD, antithyroid drugs for less than 3 months. Preparation of the TCR library used RNA extracted from PBMCs. Germline-derived CDR1 and CDR2 are SNHLY and FYNNEI. V was trimmed by 4 bases and J by 6 bases, leaving 14 bases between them. The CDR3 runs to 14 residues. iRepertoire HTBI primers and Arm-PCR of CDR3 regions built TCR beta libraries. One entry per CDR3 protein results from TCRdb running MiXCR on the multiplex PCR reads. This sample has 350,000 to 550,000 distinct CDR3 sequences, with 14% to 15% found just once. Separately, the same data were catalogued under a study of T cells in Graves' hyperthyroidism and ophthalmopathy. As reported in that work: Hyperthyroidism, newly diagnosed and lasting under 2 months, affected patients aged 18 to 65. An initial round of RT-PCR targeting the TCR CDR3 relied on the HTBI primer set.

The sequencing used peripheral blood mononuclear cells (PBMCs), collected at new diagnosis, from a patient treated with antithyroid drugs. This chain links TRBV2 with TRBJ2-3; weak D call: TRBD2 (6 bases). The receptor was derived from a woman aged 25 to 39 with Graves disease. CDR3 sequence: CASSGELAADTQYF. CDR3 nucleotides: TGTGCCAGCAGTGGGGAACTAGCTGCGGATACGCAGTATTTT.